This T cell receptor (beta chain) appears in the sequencing data of a study of CD8 T cells in ankylosing spondylitis. This clonotype was counted ten times or more. The antigen remains undetermined. It was by quantitative 5'-RACE with molecular barcodes that TCR beta libraries were made. From the 5' RACE reads, TCRdb called clonotypes with MiXCR, one entry per CDR3 protein. Among approximately 150,000 distinct CDR3 sequences listed, approximately 9.9% were seen once. Study-wide findings and caveats: In the blood and synovial fluid of reactive arthritis, some motif variants had been previously reported. Reported data indicate significant enrichment of disease-linked clones within matched ankylosing spondylitis synovial fluid. CD8+ cells made up the disease-linked clones, which were relatively rare in peripheral blood.

The germline gives CDR1 MNHEY, CDR2 SMNVEV (reference sequence). This CDR3 comprises 11 residues. The germline V and J ends were trimmed by 7 bases and 4 bases, with 6 bases remaining between them. The chain employs TRBV27 and TRBJ2-3; D unresolved. Sequencing was performed on blood, either unsorted or a sorted T cell fraction (not recorded which). This clonotype was sampled from a female donor with ankylosing spondylitis or in good health (not recorded which). The chain's CDR3 is CASMGSDTQYF. The CDR3 DNA reads as TGTGCCAGCATGGGGTCAGATACGCAGTATTTT.